This T cell receptor beta chain was profiled in a study of post-analysis software for immune sequencing data. Across the whole study: Included courses were relapsing-remitting and secondary progressive multiple sclerosis; progressive-relapsing multiple sclerosis was also included.

Study results and limitations: F-measure co-clustering was strong for batch-matched samples. Four or five TRBV segments occurring more often in patients than controls included TRBV5-6, TRBV5-1 and TRBV20-1.

The V end lost 7 bases, the J end lost 3 bases, and 13 bases lay between the germline ends. In germline, CDR1 is MNHEY, CDR2 SVGEGT. This CDR3 is built from 14 residues. Remarks on this clonotype: Its antigen is undetermined.

Prepared TCR beta cDNA libraries contained unique molecular identifiers. TCRdb reanalysed the PCR reads using MiXCR and keeps one entry per CDR3 protein. The sample has approximately 630,000 distinct CDR3 sequences; over 45% are singletons. The source of this sequence is a girl aged 2-10 years with multiple sclerosis. Sequencing was performed on blood. V gene TRBV6-2 or TRBV6-3 combines with J gene TRBJ1-5; perhaps TRBD1 as D (6 bases). The CDR3 here is CASKGGQTNQPQHF. The CDR3 region has the DNA TGTGCCAGCAAAGGGGGGCAAACCAATCAGCCCCAGCATTTT.